The next 22 T cell receptor beta chains were all read from a single sample in a study of T cells in women clearing cervical HPV infection. Only in-frame clones appear in the TCRdb table, and some are missing; sequencing was by immunoSEQ multiplex PCR. Listed are about 26,000 clones; around 3.5% falls within the top ten. Sequencing used blood buffy coat. The source of these receptors is a woman aged 18 to 75 with a cervical HPV16 infection that either progressed to CIN3+ or cleared (not recorded which).

Note on this clone: Read data end 3 residues before the CDR3 end; the end is taken from the germline J gene. This sequence joins TRBV7-2 and TRBJ1-1; D gene ambiguous. Trimming removed 6 bases from V and 2 bases from J, with 13 bases in between. Germline V gene sequence: CDR1 SGHTA, CDR2 FQGNSA. The CDR3 extends over 14 amino acids. CDR3 sequence: CASSRSGLNTEAFF. The part of the CDR3 DNA that was read is TGTGCCAGCAGTCGGAGCGGGCTCAACACTGAA.

Notes on this clone: The read ends 3 residues early relative to the CDR3; the germline J gene fills the gap. This chain connects TRBV29-1 to TRBJ2-7, with TRBD1 matching over 7 bases. Trimming cost V 4 bases and J 1 base; bases outside gene matches: 4. The CDR3 contains 13 residues. The V gene's germline CDR1 is SQVTM and CDR2 ANQGSEA. CDR3 protein: CSVVGTASYEQYF. The sequenced part of the CDR3 DNA is TGCAGCGTTGTGGGGACAGCTTCCTACGAG.

Concerning this clone: The CDR3 end is not reached by the read, which stops 3 residues before it; the germline J gene fills it in. The V call is TRBV19, the J call TRBJ1-1; D is ambiguous. The CDR3 loop spans 13 amino acids. CDR1 and CDR2 from the germline V gene are LNHDA and SQIVND (reference sequence). Between the trimmed V and J ends, which lost 2 bases and 5 bases, there was a span of 9 bases. The CDR3: CASSINSQTEAFF. The sequenced CDR3 bases are TGTGCCAGTAGTATAAACAGCCAGACTGAA.

A remark on this clone: The read finishes 3 residues shy of the CDR3 end, and the germline J gene is used to complete it. V gene TRBV7-7 combines with J gene TRBJ2-7; D uncertain. The length of the CDR3 is 13 residues. Germline CDR1 and CDR2: SSHAT and FNYEAQ (reference sequence). Trimming cost V 0 bases and J 3 bases, with 6 bases left between them. This CDR3 reads CASSLAQNYEQYF. The sequenced part of the CDR3 DNA is TGTGCCAGCAGCTTAGCACAGAACTACGAG.

Comment on this clone: The read ends 3 residues before the CDR3 terminus; that terminus is restored from the germline J gene. The genes are TRBV7-2 and TRBJ2-7; D gene unclear. The V and J ends lost 6 bases and 3 bases respectively, with 9 bases between them. Germline V gene sequence: CDR1 SGHTA, CDR2 FQGNSA. The CDR3 extends over 12 amino acids. CDR3 sequence reads: CASSSPGYEQYF. CDR3 DNA, as far as it was read: TGTGCCAGCAGTTCCCCCGGCTACGAG.

About this clone: The read is 3 residues too short to cover the CDR3 end, so that end is filled in from the germline J gene. The V call is TRBV7-8, the J call TRBJ2-4; D not resolved. Germline V CDR1 and CDR2: SGHVS, FQNEAQ. CDR3 size: 14 residues. The chain's CDR3 is CASSQQHSNYGQYF. CDR3 bases read: TGTGCCAGCAGCCAGCAGCATTCTAACTATGGT.

CDR3 DNA, as far as it was read: TGTGCCAGCAGTCATGACAGGGATGGC. The encoded protein is CASSHDRDG. The entire CDR3 protein is CASSHDRDGYTF. The V and J genes are TRBV5-5 and TRBJ1-2; 7 positions match TRBD1. The read gets to within 3 residues of the CDR3 end, and the germline J gene fills in the rest. Germline assignment: CDR1 SGHKS and CDR2 YYEKEE (reference sequence). The CDR3 is 12 amino acids. V shed 5 bases and J 6 bases; nucleotides not matched to a gene: 4.

With respect to this clone: The read ends 3 residues early relative to the CDR3; the germline J gene fills the gap. The chain uses TRBV20-1 and TRBJ2-5, with 10 bases identical to TRBD2. The trim removed 6 bases at V and 4 bases at J, leaving 5 bases unmatched. The germline CDR1 and CDR2 sequences are DFQATT and SNEGSKA (reference sequence). The CDR3 runs to 13 residues. The CDR3: CSARTSGPETQYF. Incomplete CDR3 DNA: TGCAGTGCCCGGACTAGCGGCCCAGAGACC.

As for this clone: The sequence runs out 3 residues before the end of the CDR3; the remainder is reconstructed from the germline J gene. The chain joins TRBV7-9 to TRBJ1-2; a weak D match, TRBD1 (5 bases). Germline CDR1 is SEHNR and CDR2 is FQNEAQ (reference sequence). The CDR3 spans 14 residues. The CDR3 reads CASSLVPGDYDYTF. The part of the CDR3 DNA that was read is TGTGCCAGCAGCTTAGTACCCGGGGACTACGAC.

Regarding this clone: Sequencing ends 3 residues short of the CDR3 end; the germline J gene provides the rest. The chain is built from TRBV2 and TRBJ1-4, with D possibly matching TRBD1 (6 bases). V lost 4 bases, J lost 6 bases, and 9 bases lay in between. The CDR3 has 13 amino acids. Germline CDR1 SNHLY, CDR2 FYNNEI. CDR3 region: CASSGGLYEKLFF. The sequenced CDR3 bases are TGTGCCAGCAGTGGGGGGCTGTATGAAAAA.

Regarding this clone: The observed sequence ends 3 residues before the CDR3 terminus, with the missing tail filled in from the germline J gene. The V call is TRBV7-9, the J call TRBJ2-4; D is possibly TRBD1 or TRBD2 (5 bases each). From germline, CDR1 is SEHNR and CDR2 FQNEAQ (reference sequence). The CDR3 covers 14 residues. CDR3 region: CASSSPEGPQGQYF. The CDR3 bases that were read are TGTGCCAGCAGCTCCCCTGAGGGTCCCCAGGGT.

Notes on this clone: The read finishes 3 residues shy of the CDR3 end, and the germline J gene is used to complete it. This chain connects TRBV7-6 to TRBJ1-1; TRBD1 might be the D (5 bases). The CDR3 is 15 residues long. From germline, CDR1 is SGHVS and CDR2 FNYEAQ. Trimming shortened V by 1 base and J by 5 bases, and 14 bases separated the two germline ends. The CDR3 region is CASSLEAGTPTEAFF. CDR3 DNA, as far as it was read: TGTGCCAGCAGCTTAGAGGCAGGGACTCCTACTGAA.

As for this clone: The CDR3 goes on 3 residues after the read ends, and that part is filled in from the germline J gene. The V gene is TRBV30, the J gene TRBJ1-3; 8 nucleotides align to TRBD1. The CDR3 has 17 amino acids. The V and J ends lost 2 bases and 2 bases, in that order; junction bases with no gene match: 11. From germline, CDR1 is GTSNPN and CDR2 SVGIG (reference sequence). The CDR3 protein is CAWSTWTGFAAGNTIYF. The sequenced CDR3 bases are TGTGCCTGGAGTACCTGGACAGGGTTCGCGGCTGGAAACACC.

For this clone: Sequencing ends 3 residues short of the CDR3 end; the germline J gene provides the rest. The rearrangement uses TRBV30 and TRBJ1-2, with a weak D call TRBD1 (6 bases). The length of the CDR3 is 12 residues. V shed 4 bases and J shed 4 bases, with 10 bases lying between them. Germline loops: CDR1 GTSNPN, CDR2 SVGIG (reference sequence). The sequenced part of the CDR3 DNA is TGTGCCTGGAACCCGACAGGCTATGGC. This gives the protein CAWNPTGYG. The entire CDR3 protein reads CAWNPTGYGYTF.

Of note for this clone: With the read ending 3 residues before the CDR3 end, the germline J gene is used to fill in that end. The chain carries TRBV4-1 and TRBJ1-4; 10 bases align to TRBD1. CDR1 MGHRA and CDR2 YSYEKL come from the germline V gene. V was clipped by 0 bases and J by 6 bases; unmatched bases: 10. CDR3 length: 18 residues. This CDR3 is CASSQERVSGTGDEKLFF. The CDR3 bases that were read are TGCGCCAGCAGCCAAGAGCGTGTGTCCGGGACAGGGGATGAAAAA.

To note about this clone: The CDR3 end lies 3 residues beyond the end of the read and is filled in from the germline J gene. The chain uses TRBV5-6 and TRBJ2-2, with a possible D match to TRBD1 (6 bases). CDR1 is SGHDT, CDR2 YYEEEE, per germline. Trimming took 3 bases from V and 2 from J, leaving 8 bases between them. This CDR3 spans 14 amino acids. The CDR3 sequence: CASSSGHNTGELFF. The part of the CDR3 DNA that was read is TGTGCCAGCAGCTCGGGACACAACACCGGGGAG.

Comments on this clone: The read gets to within 3 residues of the CDR3 end, and the germline J gene fills in the rest. The V gene is TRBV19, the J gene TRBJ1-2; 7 bases align to TRBD1. The length of the CDR3 is 17 residues. CDR1 and CDR2 (germline): LNHDA, SQIVND (reference sequence). The sequenced CDR3 bases are TGTGCCAGTAGTATAGATTCACAGGGGTTCCTCCTCTCCGAC. Amino acid sequence: CASSIDSQGFLLSD. The whole CDR3 protein reads CASSIDSQGFLLSDYTF.

As to this clone: The read gets to within 3 residues of the CDR3 end, and the germline J gene fills in the rest. This chain joins TRBV19 and TRBJ1-5; TRBD1 agrees at 7 bases. V lost 4 bases to trimming and J lost 5 bases; unmatched junction nucleotides: 8. Germline CDR1 reads LNHDA; CDR2 reads SQIVND (reference sequence). The CDR3 runs to 15 residues. The CDR3: CASSTPRQGDQPQHF. The DNA read from the CDR3 is TGTGCCAGTAGTACCCCTCGACAGGGAGATCAGCCC.

A word on this clone: The read ends 3 residues shy of where the CDR3 ends; the end is completed using the germline J gene. V gene TRBV10-3 combines with J gene TRBJ1-2, with TRBD1 as a possible D gene (6 bases). Deletions cut 11 bases from V and 4 bases from J, with 17 bases between. The CDR3 spans 13 residues. Germline lookup yields CDR1 ENHRY and CDR2 SYGVKD. The sequenced part of the CDR3 DNA is TGTGCCGCTCGGGTACAGGGTATCTATGGC. It specifies CAARVQGIYG. The whole CDR3 sequence is CAARVQGIYGYTF.

Worth noting for this clone: Read sequence stops 3 residues before the CDR3 end, and the germline J gene provides the missing end. V is TRBV7-2 and J is TRBJ2-2; TRBD1 matches at 7 bases. The CDR3 loop spans 15 amino acids. Germline CDR1 is SGHTA and CDR2 is FQGNSA. The CDR3: CASSLRTGPNEKLFF. The part of the CDR3 DNA that was read is TGTGCCAGCAGCTTACGGACAGGCCCCAATGAAAAG.

Details on this clone: The read stops 3 residues short of the end of the CDR3; the missing end is completed from the germline J gene. This sequence joins TRBV29-1 and TRBJ2-3, with a possible D match to TRBD1 (5 bases). The CDR3 runs 11 residues. Germline V gives CDR1 SQVTM, CDR2 ANQGSEA. Trimming removed 3 bases from V and 8 bases from J, with 9 bases in between. CDR3 bases read: TGCAGCGTTGACTCCCAGGGTACG. Its protein is CSVDSQGT. The CDR3 in full is CSVDSQGTQYF.

Concerning this clone itself: The read ends 3 residues before the CDR3 terminus; that terminus is restored from the germline J gene. The chain carries TRBV15 and TRBJ2-2; D is ambiguous. CDR1 and CDR2 from the germline V gene are LNHNV and YYDKDF (reference sequence). The CDR3 is 14 amino acids. The V end was cut by 3 bases, the J end by 0 bases, with 5 bases between. The CDR3: CATSSVANTGELFF. The part of the CDR3 DNA that was read is TGTGCCACCAGCAGCGTCGCGAACACCGGGGAG. Drawing the rest from reference TRBV15 and TRBJ2-2, the complete variable domain is DAMVIQNPRYQVTQFGKPVTLSCSQTLNHNVMYWYQQKSSQAPKLLFHYYDKDFNNEADTPDNFQSRRPNTSFCFLDIRSPGLGDTAMYLCATSSVANTGELFFGEGSRLTVL.